This T cell receptor beta chain appears in the sequencing data of a study of vaccination effects on CD4 cells after COVID-19. This CDR3 contains 15 residues. The V gene's germline CDR1 is SEHNR and CDR2 FQNEAQ (reference sequence). Trimming took off 5 bases at V and 0 bases at J, with 10 bases between the two ends. Sequenced by immunoSEQ multiplex PCR; TCRdb stores in-frame clones only, minus some. The sample lists some 27,000 clones; roughly 60% were seen once. This clone was detected a few times. The antigen is undetermined. CD4+ T cells were isolated after 10 days of culture. Sequences were derived from CD4+ T cells from PBMCs cultured without peptide, sampled before COVID-19 vaccination. The receptor was derived from a human donor who received a COVID-19 vaccine. V gene TRBV7-9 combines with J gene TRBJ1-4; no definite D call. The CDR3 DNA is TGTGCCAGCAGCCTCGGGGTTGCAACTAATGAAAAACTGTTTTTT. Amino acid sequence: CASSLGVATNEKLFF.